Each of the 29 T cell receptor beta chains below was sequenced from the same sample in a study of shared clonotypes between healthy human individuals. Data came from immunoSEQ multiplex PCR; TCRdb stores just in-frame clones and leaves some out. The sample carries about half a million clones, around 80% recorded once. The specimen sequenced was PBMCs. All receptors derive from a woman aged 40 to 49 in good health. Some clones in this sample may be carry-over from other donors' samples.

The chain is built from TRBV28 and TRBJ2-7; D gene unclear. Trimming stripped 0 bases from V and 0 bases from J, with 6 bases between. This CDR3 is 14 amino acids long. From germline, CDR1 is MDHEN and CDR2 SYDVKM. The CDR3 region has the DNA TGTGCCAGCAGTTTATGGTCGGTCTCCTACGAGCAGTACTTC. It encodes CASSLWSVSYEQYF.

The V call is TRBV29-1, the J call TRBJ2-4; D possibly corresponds to TRBD2 (5 bases). The germline CDR1 and CDR2 sequences are SQVTM and ANQGSEA. The germline V and J ends were trimmed by 6 bases and 7 bases, with 13 bases remaining between them. The CDR3 totals 12 residues. DNA for the CDR3: TGCAGCGTATCCGAGGACTGGAACATTCAGTACTTC. Its translation: CSVSEDWNIQYF.

This sequence joins TRBV2 and TRBJ1-3; no firm D call. V lost 4 bases, J lost 4 bases, and 5 bases lay in between. The CDR3 runs 12 residues. CDR1 SNHLY and CDR2 FYNNEI come from the germline V gene. The CDR3 DNA is TGTGCCAGCAGTGGAGTCGGAAACACCATATATTTT. Translated, it gives CASSGVGNTIYF. Supplemented by reference TRBV2 and TRBJ1-3, the full variable domain reads EPEVTQTPSHQVTQMGQEVILRCVPISNHLYFYWYRQILGQKVEFLVSFYNNEISEKSEIFDDQFSVERPDGSNFTLKIRSTKLEDSAMYFCASSGVGNTIYFGEGSWLTVV.

The rearrangement links TRBV5-4 to TRBJ2-6; no clear D. Germline lookup yields CDR1 SGHNT and CDR2 YYREEE (reference sequence). There are 16 residues in the CDR3. V lost 1 base and J 0 bases, leaving 8 bases between the germline ends. The DNA of the CDR3 is TGTGCCAGCAGCTTGCCAGGACCCTCTGGGGCCAACGTCCTGACTTTC. It translates to CASSLPGPSGANVLTF.

The V and J genes are TRBV18 and TRBJ2-1, with 8 nucleotides matching TRBD2. V shed 3 bases and J 2 bases; nucleotides not matched to a gene: 9. In germline, CDR1 is KGHSH, CDR2 LQKENI. CDR3 length: 17 residues. The CDR3 bases are TGTGCCAGCTCACCGCATCGGGGGGGGAAGGCCTACAATGAGCAGTTCTTC. Protein: CASSPHRGGKAYNEQFF.

The chain uses TRBV25-1 and TRBJ2-1; the D call may be TRBD1 or TRBD2 (5 bases each). Per germline, CDR1 MGHDK and CDR2 SYGVNS. The CDR3 spans 15 residues. V was shortened by 9 bases and J by 4 bases, with 19 bases between the two germline ends. The CDR3 DNA follows: TGTGCCAGGATGACGTGGGACCGAAGATACAATGAGCAGTTCTTC. Translated, it gives CARMTWDRRYNEQFF.

The V and J genes are TRBV5-1 and TRBJ2-7; D may be TRBD2 (5 bases). Deletions cut 2 bases from V and 9 bases from J, with 18 bases between. This CDR3 has 14 amino acids. Germline values: CDR1 SGHRS, CDR2 YFSETQ. For the CDR3, the DNA is TGCGCCAGCAGCTTAGGGAGTGAAGGGAGTAGGCAGTACTTC. Translated: CASSLGSEGSRQYF.

The chain's CDR3 is CASSPDRSRGMNTEAFF. The CDR3, as DNA: TGTGCCAGCAGCCCAGACAGGTCGAGGGGGATGAACACTGAAGCTTTCTTT. The J gene is TRBJ1-1, the V gene TRBV13; a weak D match, TRBD1 (6 bases). Germline CDR1 is PRHDT and CDR2 is FYEKMQ (reference sequence). The CDR3 runs 17 residues. V was pared by 5 bases and J by 0 bases, with 19 bases between.

This sequence joins TRBV10-2 and TRBJ2-1; 14 positions match TRBD2. Germline assignment: CDR1 WSHSY and CDR2 SAAADI. The CDR3 runs 17 residues. J lost 0 bases, V lost 11 bases, and 9 bases had no gene match. The CDR3 loop reads CACKPGTSGSSYNEQFF. CDR3 sequence (DNA): TGCGCCTGCAAACCCGGGACTAGCGGGAGCTCCTACAATGAGCAGTTCTTC.

V usage is TRBV28 and J usage is TRBJ1-2; TRBD1 agrees at 7 bases. The germline V gene encodes CDR1 MDHEN and CDR2 SYDVKM. V lost 7 bases to trimming and J lost 2 bases; unmatched junction nucleotides: 7. The CDR3 runs 14 residues. CDR3 nucleotide sequence: TGTGCCAGCACCCGGACAGGCGACAACTATGGCTACACCTTC. This encodes CASTRTGDNYGYTF.

The chain has TRBV7-2 and TRBJ2-7; 7 bases map to TRBD1. Germline V gene lookup returns CDR1 SGHTA and CDR2 FQGNSA. The trim removed 4 bases at V and 1 base at J, leaving 7 bases unmatched. The CDR3 totals 15 residues. For the CDR3, the DNA is TGTGCCAGCAGCTCCCCTACAGGGGAGTCCTACGAGCAGTACTTC. It translates to CASSSPTGESYEQYF.

This clone was counted between two and nine times. This rearrangement joins TRBV14 to TRBJ1-2, with D possibly TRBD1 on 6 matching bases. V was shortened by 1 base and J by 2 bases, with 11 bases between the two germline ends. CDR3 length equals 15 residues. Germline V lookup: CDR1 SGHDN, CDR2 FVKESK. The CDR3 protein is CASSQVQGWNYGYTF. The CDR3 DNA reads TGTGCCAGCAGCCAAGTTCAGGGGTGGAACTATGGCTACACCTTC. The entire variable domain, with the rest obtained from reference TRBV14 and TRBJ1-2, is as follows: EAGVTQFPSHSVIEKGQTVTLRCDPISGHDNLYWYRRVMGKEIKFLLHFVKESKQDESGMPNNRFLAERTGGTYSTLKVQPAELEDSGVYFCASSQVQGWNYGYTFGSGTRLTVV.

The V call is TRBV2, the J call TRBJ1-5; D not certain. Germline assignment: CDR1 SNHLY and CDR2 FYNNEI. The CDR3 sequence is 14 residues long. Trimming cost V 2 bases and J 2 bases, with 7 bases left between them. DNA for the CDR3: TGTGCCAGCAGTGAAACGGAGGGCAATCAGCCCCAGCATTTT. This codes for CASSETEGNQPQHF.

This clone was seen more than once but under ten times. The rearrangement uses TRBV30 and TRBJ1-5; D remains unclear. Germline V gene data show CDR1 as GTSNPN and CDR2 as SVGIG (reference sequence). The V gene lost 1 base and the J gene lost 9 bases, with 25 bases spanning the gap. The length of the CDR3 is 17 residues. For the CDR3, the DNA is TGTGCCTGGAGTGGGGGTAATACCAAAAGGACCAACTGGCCCCAGCATTTT. It codes for CAWSGGNTKRTNWPQHF.

This clone appeared many times. V usage is TRBV4-2 and J usage is TRBJ2-1; the D gene is possibly TRBD2 (5 bases). Germline CDR1 reads LGHNA; CDR2 reads YNFKEQ. This CDR3 has 12 amino acids. Trimming took 3 bases from V and 9 from J, leaving 9 bases between them. The chain's CDR3 is CASSHNRGEQFF. The CDR3, as DNA: TGTGCCAGCAGCCACAACCGGGGTGAGCAGTTCTTC.

In DNA form, the CDR3 reads TGTGCCAGCAGTCCATCCGGGACAGGGGCCACTGAAGCTTTCTTT. As protein: CASSPSGTGATEAFF. The chain couples TRBV28 to TRBJ1-1, with 10 bases lining up with TRBD1. CDR3 size: 15 residues. Germline trimming cut 5 bases from V and 4 bases from J; bases unmatched to any gene: 7. CDR1 is MDHEN and CDR2 is SYDVKM in the germline V gene. Filled out from reference TRBV28 and TRBJ1-1, the complete variable domain reads DVKVTQSSRYLVKRTGEKVFLECVQDMDHENMFWYRQDPGLGLRLIYFSYDVKMKEKGDIPEGYSVSREKKERFSLILESASTNQTSMYLCASSPSGTGATEAFFGQGTRLTVV.

This clone showed up just once. The rearrangement joins TRBV4-1 to TRBJ2-1; D might be TRBD2 (5 bases). The CDR3 is 14 amino acids. Trimming left V 0 bases short and J 9 bases short, with 12 bases between. From germline, CDR1 is MGHRA and CDR2 YSYEKL. The chain's CDR3 is CASSQDWISGEQFF. CDR3 in DNA: TGCGCCAGCAGCCAAGACTGGATAAGCGGTGAGCAGTTCTTC.

This clone was observed a handful of times. This chain links TRBV2 with TRBJ1-2; D may be TRBD1 (6 bases). Germline V gives CDR1 SNHLY, CDR2 FYNNEI. V was pared by 3 bases and J by 5 bases, with 16 bases between. The CDR3 covers 15 residues. CDR3 nucleotides: TGTGCCAGCAGTGACCCAGGGGAGGATCAGTATGGCTACACCTTC. Residues: CASSDPGEDQYGYTF.

The chain joins TRBV19 to TRBJ2-3; 9 nucleotides line up with TRBD1. Trimming cost V 10 bases and J 3 bases; bases outside gene matches: 11. Germline CDR1 reads LNHDA; CDR2 reads SQIVND (reference sequence). This CDR3 region has 15 residues. The DNA for the CDR3 is TGTGCCACCTACAACCGGGACAGGGAGACAGATACGCAGTATTTT. It codes for CATYNRDRETDTQYF.

The chain uses TRBV4-2 and TRBJ2-7; 8 bases fit TRBD1. This CDR3 comprises 14 residues. Per germline, CDR1 LGHNA and CDR2 YNFKEQ. V dropped 0 bases and J dropped 6; count of bases not matched to a gene: 4. The CDR3 DNA is TGTGCCAGCAGCCAAGATAGGACAGGGAGCGAGCAGTACTTC. This encodes CASSQDRTGSEQYF.

For this clone: The DNA is omitted, as the CDR3 cannot be located on it reliably, and the CDR3 follows TCRdb's listing. V gene TRBV30 combines with J gene TRBJ1-4; the table's D gene call, TRBD1, was not cross checked with the DNA. Germline loops: CDR1 GTSNPN, CDR2 SVGIG (reference sequence). The CDR3 spans 12 amino acids, including both terminal residues. CDR3 protein: CAWSVAPGTPSF.

The genes are TRBV5-1 and TRBJ2-3; 12 bases are a match to TRBD2. CDR1 and CDR2 from the germline V gene are SGHRS and YFSETQ. With V trimmed by 6 bases and J by 6 bases, 14 bases remained unmatched. There are 17 residues in the CDR3. The CDR3 nucleotides read TGCGCCAGCACCCTAAGGGCTAGCGGGAGGGTTACGGATACGCAGTATTTT. This sequence encodes CASTLRASGRVTDTQYF.

The chain recombines TRBV11-2 with TRBJ1-4; D is undetermined. The CDR3 runs to 15 residues. CDR1 is SGHAT and CDR2 is FQNNGV in the germline V gene. Trimming removed 5 bases from V and 6 bases from J, with 16 bases in between. CDR3 loop: CASSPVGPWHEKLFF. The CDR3 bases are TGTGCCAGCAGCCCAGTCGGCCCATGGCATGAAAAACTGTTTTTT.

The V call is TRBV10-2, the J call TRBJ2-7; D is undetermined. The V and J ends lost 4 bases and 2 bases respectively, with 6 bases between them. The CDR3 sequence is 12 residues long. Germline CDR1 is WSHSY and CDR2 is SAAADI. DNA of the CDR3: TGCGCCAGCAGTGTGGCCACCTACGAGCAGTACTTC. This translates into CASSVATYEQYF.

V gene TRBV28 combines with J gene TRBJ2-2; D possibly corresponds to TRBD1 (6 bases). V was shortened by 7 bases and J by 3 bases, with 9 bases between the two germline ends. The CDR3 is 13 amino acids. The germline V gene encodes CDR1 MDHEN and CDR2 SYDVKM. This CDR3 reads CASTKGDTGELFF. CDR3 nucleotide sequence: TGTGCCAGCACCAAGGGGGACACCGGGGAGCTGTTTTTT.

The genes are TRBV7-6 and TRBJ2-7; D call uncertain. The CDR3 is 13 amino acids. Germline V gene sequence: CDR1 SGHVS, CDR2 FNYEAQ. Trimming pared 1 base from V and 6 bases from J, leaving 10 bases between. The CDR3 here is CASSLGVASEQYF. The CDR3 nucleotides read TGTGCCAGCAGCTTAGGAGTCGCTTCCGAGCAGTACTTC.

The rearrangement joins TRBV18 to TRBJ2-7; 7 bases are shared with TRBD1. Losses at the gene ends were 5 bases for V and 1 base for J; bases not matched to a gene: 8. CDR1 and CDR2 from the germline V gene are KGHSH and LQKENI. This CDR3 comprises 15 residues. The CDR3: CASSTGQGVSYEQYF. The CDR3, as DNA: TGTGCCAGCTCAACCGGGCAGGGGGTTTCCTACGAGCAGTACTTC.

The chain carries TRBV28 and TRBJ2-5, with D perhaps TRBD2 (6 bases). The ends were cut back, 6 bases at V and 7 bases at J, with 18 bases in the middle. Germline assignment: CDR1 MDHEN and CDR2 SYDVKM. The CDR3 consists of 14 residues. CDR3 in DNA: TGTGCCAGCAGCACTCCGGGCGGGATAGGGACCCAGTACTTC. Residues: CASSTPGGIGTQYF.

In the case of this clone: Other DNA sequences within the sample encode an identical CDR3. The chain recombines TRBV7-2 with TRBJ2-1; D remains ambiguous. In germline, CDR1 is SGHTA, CDR2 FQGNSA. The CDR3 runs to 13 residues. The V gene lost 5 bases and the J gene lost 4 bases, with 9 bases spanning the gap. For the CDR3, the DNA is TGTGCCAGCAGCCTAAGGGCTTACAATGAGCAGTTCTTC. Encoded protein: CASSLRAYNEQFF.